These 20 T cell receptor beta chains came from one sample sequenced in a study of T cell responses to AZD1222 COVID-19 vaccine. Sequenced by immunoSEQ multiplex PCR; TCRdb stores in-frame clones only, minus some. The data contain approximately 150,000 clones, about 91% of them seen just once; the ten biggest clones take up about 1.5%. Sequencing used peripheral blood, obtained on day 0 of AZD1222 vaccination. Receptors were obtained from an adult in good health.

V usage is TRBV5-5 and J usage is TRBJ2-5; the match to TRBD2 covers 8 bases. This CDR3 is built from 17 residues. V lost 0 bases and J lost 3; bases outside the gene matches: 10. In germline, CDR1 is SGHKS, CDR2 YYEKEE (reference sequence). The CDR3 loop is CASSLAGGAGAEETQYF. CDR3 DNA: TGTGCCAGCAGCTTGGCCGGGGGAGCGGGGGCCGAAGAGACCCAGTACTTC.

The rearrangement joins TRBV28 to TRBJ2-7; D may be TRBD2 (5 bases). The germline gives CDR1 MDHEN, CDR2 SYDVKM. V lost 6 bases, J lost 0 bases, and 21 bases lay in between. The CDR3 extends over 17 amino acids. CDR3 bases: TGTGCCAGCAGCCAAGCAGACTACATAATGCTCTCCTACGAGCAGTACTTC. Its translation: CASSQADYIMLSYEQYF.

The V gene is TRBV5-1, the J gene TRBJ2-1, with a weak D call TRBD2 (6 bases). Germline lookup yields CDR1 SGHRS and CDR2 YFSETQ. V dropped 0 bases and J dropped 4 bases, with 14 bases sitting between them. The CDR3 runs 16 residues. CDR3 bases: TGCGCCAGCAGCTTGGGGCTAGCGAGGAGGTACAATGAGCAGTTCTTC. It yields the protein CASSLGLARRYNEQFF.

The CDR3 nucleotides are TGTGCCAGCAGCCAATCTAGCGCAGATACGCAGTATTTT. The encoded protein is CASSQSSADTQYF. The chain couples TRBV3-1 (or the pseudogene TRBV3-2) to TRBJ2-3; perhaps TRBD2 as D (6 bases). Trimming stripped 2 bases from V and 4 bases from J, with 7 bases between. The CDR3 contains 13 residues. CDR1 and CDR2 (germline): LGHDT, YNNKEL (reference sequence).

The chain is built from TRBV7-9 and TRBJ2-2; maybe TRBD1 (6 bases). V lost 4 bases to trimming and J lost 1 base, with 16 bases between them. CDR3 length: 17 amino acids. The germline CDR1 and CDR2 sequences are SEHNR and FQNEAQ (reference sequence). This CDR3 reads CASSSTGFEWNTGELFF. For the CDR3, the DNA is TGTGCCAGCAGCTCAACAGGGTTTGAGTGGAACACCGGGGAGCTGTTTTTT. The variable domain in full, with the rest retrieved from reference TRBV7-9 and TRBJ2-2, is DTGVSQNPRHKITKRGQNVTFRCDPISEHNRLYWYRQTLGQGPEFLTYFQNEAQLEKSRLLSDRFSAERPKGSFSTLEIQRTEQGDSAMYLCASSSTGFEWNTGELFFGEGSRLTVL.

This chain connects TRBV6-5 to TRBJ2-1, with a tentative D call TRBD2 (5 bases). This CDR3 is 16 amino acids long. V was clipped by 1 base and J by 5 bases, with 15 bases between them. Looked up from germline, CDR1 is MNHEY and CDR2 is SVGAGI. The CDR3 DNA sequence: TGTGCCAGCAGTTACTTTACCGGGAACCCTCACAATGAGCAGTTCTTC. Its protein is CASSYFTGNPHNEQFF.

The genes are TRBV9 and TRBJ1-1; weak D call: TRBD1 (6 bases). V was shortened by 4 bases and J by 2 bases, with 12 bases between the two germline ends. The germline gives CDR1 SGDLS, CDR2 YYNGEE. The CDR3 runs to 14 residues. The DNA for the CDR3 is TGTGCCAGCAGCCCAGGGGTACTAAACACTGAAGCTTTCTTT. Its protein is CASSPGVLNTEAFF.

The genes are TRBV7-2 and TRBJ2-3; the match to TRBD1 covers 12 bases. Germline V CDR1 and CDR2: SGHTA, FQGNSA. The CDR3 totals 16 residues. With V trimmed by 4 bases and J by 2 bases, 4 bases remained unmatched. The CDR3 spells CASSSWGQGATDTQYF. CDR3 DNA: TGTGCCAGCAGCTCGTGGGGACAGGGGGCCACAGATACGCAGTATTTT.

This chain joins TRBV12-3 or TRBV12-4 and TRBJ2-7, with D perhaps TRBD1 (6 bases). The germline V and J ends were trimmed by 7 bases and 1 base, with 11 bases remaining between them. This CDR3 comprises 13 residues. CDR3 loop: CASNADSSYEQYF. The CDR3, as DNA: TGTGCCAGCAACGCGGACAGTTCCTACGAGCAGTACTTC.

This chain connects TRBV7-8 to TRBJ2-3, with TRBD2 as a possible D gene (7 bases). The germline V and J ends were trimmed by 3 bases and 0 bases, with 13 bases remaining between them. CDR1 and CDR2 from the germline V gene are SGHVS and FQNEAQ. This CDR3 is 16 amino acids long. This CDR3 reads CASSFWGRESTDTQYF. CDR3 coding DNA: TGTGCCAGCAGCTTCTGGGGGCGGGAGAGCACAGATACGCAGTATTTT.

This chain uses TRBV2 with TRBJ1-1; D call uncertain. Trimming stripped 5 bases from V and 5 bases from J, with 9 bases between. This CDR3 spans 12 amino acids. The germline gives CDR1 SNHLY, CDR2 FYNNEI. CDR3 bases: TGTGCCAGCAGTTACACGGGAACTGAAGCTTTCTTT. It encodes CASSYTGTEAFF.

The chain employs TRBV5-1 and TRBJ1-1; D not resolved. The germline gives CDR1 SGHRS, CDR2 YFSETQ. The length of the CDR3 is 13 residues. Trimming took 1 base from V and 1 from J, leaving 5 bases between them. This CDR3 reads CASSLSRNTEAFF. CDR3 nucleotides: TGCGCCAGCAGCTTGAGCCGGAACACTGAAGCTTTCTTT.

V gene TRBV6-2 or TRBV6-3 combines with J gene TRBJ2-7; D might be TRBD2 (6 bases). V was cut by 4 bases and J by 6 bases, with 25 bases left in between. CDR1 is MNHEY and CDR2 is SVGEGT in the germline V gene. CDR3 size: 17 residues. The CDR3 spells CASSWQPAGSPFGEQYF. CDR3 sequence (DNA): TGTGCCAGCAGTTGGCAGCCGGCGGGATCACCCTTTGGCGAGCAGTACTTC.

This chain joins TRBV10-3 and TRBJ2-7; TRBD1 matches 9 bases. The germline CDR1 and CDR2 sequences are ENHRY and SYGVKD. V dropped 10 bases and J dropped 0; count of bases not matched to a gene: 7. This CDR3 is built from 14 residues. The CDR3 DNA reads TGTGCCACCAGGTCGGGACAGGGCTCCTACGAGCAGTACTTC. Its translation is CATRSGQGSYEQYF.

This clone appeared a single time. The DNA of the CDR3 is TGCGCCAGCAGCCAAGATCCTTTCAATACGCAGTATTTT. Protein sequence: CASSQDPFNTQYF. This sequence joins TRBV4-3 and TRBJ2-3; D is uncertain. CDR1 LGHNA and CDR2 YSLEER come from the germline V gene. There are 13 residues in the CDR3. The germline V and J ends were trimmed by 0 bases and 7 bases, with 8 bases remaining between them.

This chain uses TRBV10-3 with TRBJ1-3; a weak D match, TRBD1 (5 bases). Trimming took off 0 bases at V and 4 bases at J, with 16 bases between the two ends. CDR3 length equals 17 residues. CDR1 is ENHRY and CDR2 is SYGVKD in the germline V gene. The CDR3: CAISESAGAAKGNTIYF. The CDR3 nucleotides read TGTGCCATCAGTGAGTCGGCTGGGGCGGCCAAGGGAAACACCATATATTTT.

The chain uses TRBV13 and TRBJ2-1; 11 bases fit TRBD2. This CDR3 has 15 residues. V gave up 7 bases and J gave up 4 bases; unmatched junction bases: 6. Germline values: CDR1 PRHDT, CDR2 FYEKMQ (reference sequence). CDR3 in amino acids: CASTRRTSGYNEQFF. For the CDR3, the DNA is TGTGCCAGCACCCGGCGGACTAGCGGGTACAATGAGCAGTTCTTC.

Here the CDR3 DNA reads TGTGCCAGCAGCTTGAACAGAAACACTGAAGCTTTCTTT. It codes for CASSLNRNTEAFF. The chain uses TRBV5-6 and TRBJ1-1; unclear D gene. CDR3 length: 13 amino acids. Between the trimmed V and J ends, which lost 1 base and 2 bases, there was a span of 6 bases. In germline, CDR1 is SGHDT, CDR2 YYEEEE.

The chain recombines TRBV12-3 or TRBV12-4 with TRBJ2-5; 10 bases map to TRBD1. The CDR3 consists of 13 residues. The trim removed 6 bases at V and 6 bases at J, leaving 4 bases unmatched. The CDR3 DNA follows: TGTGCCAGCAGGGGACAGGGGATAAAGACCCAGTACTTC. Translated: CASRGQGIKTQYF.

This clone was found once. CDR3 amino acids: CASSVGGETQYF. CDR3 coding DNA: TGCGCCAGCAGTGTTGGGGGGGAGACCCAGTACTTC. V and J are TRBV10-2 and TRBJ2-5; TRBD2 is a possible D gene (6 bases). This CDR3 is built from 12 residues. V shed 4 bases and J shed 5 bases, with 8 bases lying between them. Germline CDR1 and CDR2: WSHSY and SAAADI.